This paragraph covers one T cell receptor (beta chain) sequence. Its antigen is as yet unknown. Time point given: blood 4 weeks post-SBRT, at nephrectomy. Regarding treatment: 15 Gy SBRT to primary tumor, nephrectomy 4 weeks later. Nephrectomy followed 15 Gy stereotactic body radiation by 4 weeks. Sequenced by immunoSEQ multiplex PCR; TCRdb stores in-frame clones only, minus some. The data show 80,000 or so clones, about nine tenths seen once. This specimen comes from a study of radiation and T cells in renal cell carcinoma. V shed 0 bases, J shed 8 bases, and the junction held 7 bases outside the gene matches. The length of the CDR3 is 16 residues. Germline lookup yields CDR1 GTSNPN and CDR2 SVGIG (reference sequence). Findings of the study overall: Top tumor clonotypes rose in blood 2 weeks post-radiation, then contracted.

The sample in question was blood, obtained from a patient whose treatment included radiotherapy and nephrectomy. The chain has TRBV30 and TRBJ1-6; 10 nucleotides line up with TRBD1. This TCR came from a woman in her sixties or seventies with renal cell carcinoma. CDR3 nucleotides: TGTGCCTGGAGTGTGGTTTCTGGGACAGGGGATTCACCCCTCCACTTT. Amino acid sequence: CAWSVVSGTGDSPLHF.